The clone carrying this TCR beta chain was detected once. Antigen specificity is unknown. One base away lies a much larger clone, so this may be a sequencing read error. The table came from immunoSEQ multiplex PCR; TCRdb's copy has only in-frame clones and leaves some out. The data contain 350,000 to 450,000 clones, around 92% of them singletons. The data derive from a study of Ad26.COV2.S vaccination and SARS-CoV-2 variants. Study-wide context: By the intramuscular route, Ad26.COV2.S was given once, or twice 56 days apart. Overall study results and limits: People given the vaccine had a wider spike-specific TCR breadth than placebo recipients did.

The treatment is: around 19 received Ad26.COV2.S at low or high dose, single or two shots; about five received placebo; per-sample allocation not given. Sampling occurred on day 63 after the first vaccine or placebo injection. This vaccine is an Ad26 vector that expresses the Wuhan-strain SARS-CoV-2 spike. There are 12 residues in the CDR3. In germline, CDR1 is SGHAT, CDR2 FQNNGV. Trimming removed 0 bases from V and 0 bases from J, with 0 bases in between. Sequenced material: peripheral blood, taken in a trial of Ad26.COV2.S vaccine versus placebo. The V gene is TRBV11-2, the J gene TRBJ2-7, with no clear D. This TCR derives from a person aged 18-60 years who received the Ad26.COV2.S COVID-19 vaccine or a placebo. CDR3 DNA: TGTGCCAGCAGCTTAGACTCCTACGAGCAGTACTTC. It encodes CASSLDSYEQYF.